These T cell receptor beta chains were read from a single sample in a study of cytomegalovirus exposure and HLA in healthy donors. This table comes from immunoSEQ multiplex PCR, and its TCRdb copy is limited to in-frame clones, with some not included. The sample lists 190,000 or so clones, 70% to 85% seen once, with roughly an eighth in the top ten. The sequenced sample consisted of PBMCs. The receptors stem from a woman aged 25-40 years in good health and CMV-seropositive. Each CDR3 is given with its conserved first and last residue. The D gene is left open where the match is weak. Only part of the rows carry a size: once, few, many, or a class if the clone is expanded.

size,J,D,V,DNA,CDR3
-,TRBJ1-1,-,TRBV27,TGTGCCAGCAGTTTCGCCGGGATGAACACTGAAGCTTTCTTT,CASSFAGMNTEAFF
-,TRBJ2-7,-,TRBV7-7,TGTGCTAGCAGCTTAGCGGTGGACAGGGAGCAGTACTTC,CASSLAVDREQYF
-,TRBJ1-5,-,TRBV18,TGTGCCAGCTCACCAAAGGAGGTCAACAGCGGTAGCAATCAGCCCCAGCATTTT,CASSPKEVNSGSNQPQHF
few,TRBJ1-1,-,TRBV5-6,TGTGCCAGCAGCTTGGCCCCCGCTGAAGCTTTCTTT,CASSLAPAEAFF
-,TRBJ2-7,-,TRBV5-1,TGCGCCAGCAATGGGGGACTCGCATCCGAGCAGTACTTC,CASNGGLASEQYF
-,TRBJ2-7,-,TRBV5-1,TGCGCCAGCAGCGGCGGGACGCTCACCTACGAGCAGTACTTC,CASSGGTLTYEQYF
-,TRBJ1-5,-,TRBV4-1,TGCGCCAGCAGCCGAGAGGGAGGGAATCAGCCCCAGCATTTT,CASSREGGNQPQHF
-,TRBJ2-1,TRBD2,TRBV5-1,TGCGCCAGCAGCTCCACCCGGACTAGCGGAACGAATGAGCAGTTCTTC,CASSSTRTSGTNEQFF
-,TRBJ2-2,-,TRBV19,TGTGCCACCGCGGTGGACACCGGGGAGCTGTTTTTT,CATAVDTGELFF
-,TRBJ1-2,-,TRBV28,TGTGCCAGCAGCCGTCGTCGGGTCCCCTATGGCTACACCTTC,CASSRRRVPYGYTF
-,TRBJ1-1,TRBD1,TRBV11-2,TGTGCCAGCAGCCTCACAGGGGACTTGTACACTGAAGCTTTCTTT,CASSLTGDLYTEAFF
-,TRBJ2-1,TRBD1,TRBV7-6,TGTGCCAGCAGCTCAACAGGGGGGTCCTACAATGAGCAGTTCTTC,CASSSTGGSYNEQFF
-,TRBJ2-6,TRBD1,TRBV27,TGTGCCAGCAGTGTGTTACCGGGACAGAGCCGCTCTGGGGCCAACGTCCTGACTTTC,CASSVLPGQSRSGANVLTF
-,TRBJ2-7,TRBD1,TRBV9,TGTGCCAGCAGCGTCTCATCCGGACAGGTCGAGATGGGAGAGCAGTACTTC,CASSVSSGQVEMGEQYF
-,TRBJ2-6,-,TRBV29-1,TGCAGCGGGGAAAACAGGGCTGGGGCCAACGTCCTGACTTTC,CSGENRAGANVLTF
-,TRBJ1-2,TRBD1,TRBV30,TGTGCCTGGAGTCGGACAGGGCTCAATGGCTACACCTTC,CAWSRTGLNGYTF
few,TRBJ2-7,-,TRBV6-5,TGTGCCAGCAGTTCCCCCGGACAGCCGAAGGATGAGCAGTACTTC,CASSSPGQPKDEQYF
-,TRBJ2-1,-,TRBV10-3,TGTGCCATCAGTGAGTCCGCAGGCAGCAGGCATGAGCAGTTCTTC,CAISESAGSRHEQFF
-,TRBJ2-7,TRBD1,TRBV7-2,TGTGCCAGCAGCTTACAGGGGGCCTTAGCCTACGAGCAGTACTTC,CASSLQGALAYEQYF
-,TRBJ2-7,TRBD1,TRBV7-2,TGTGCCAGCAGCTTAGCCGGGACAGGGAAAGGAGGCGAGCAGTACTTC,CASSLAGTGKGGEQYF
-,TRBJ1-5,-,TRBV6-1,TGTGCCAGCAGTGAAGACAGGGTCATTCAGCCCCAGCATTTT,CASSEDRVIQPQHF
once,TRBJ2-7,TRBD1,TRBV30,TGTGCCTGGAGTGTAGGGGGCAGCCTGTTATCCTACGAGCAGTACTTC,CAWSVGGSLLSYEQYF